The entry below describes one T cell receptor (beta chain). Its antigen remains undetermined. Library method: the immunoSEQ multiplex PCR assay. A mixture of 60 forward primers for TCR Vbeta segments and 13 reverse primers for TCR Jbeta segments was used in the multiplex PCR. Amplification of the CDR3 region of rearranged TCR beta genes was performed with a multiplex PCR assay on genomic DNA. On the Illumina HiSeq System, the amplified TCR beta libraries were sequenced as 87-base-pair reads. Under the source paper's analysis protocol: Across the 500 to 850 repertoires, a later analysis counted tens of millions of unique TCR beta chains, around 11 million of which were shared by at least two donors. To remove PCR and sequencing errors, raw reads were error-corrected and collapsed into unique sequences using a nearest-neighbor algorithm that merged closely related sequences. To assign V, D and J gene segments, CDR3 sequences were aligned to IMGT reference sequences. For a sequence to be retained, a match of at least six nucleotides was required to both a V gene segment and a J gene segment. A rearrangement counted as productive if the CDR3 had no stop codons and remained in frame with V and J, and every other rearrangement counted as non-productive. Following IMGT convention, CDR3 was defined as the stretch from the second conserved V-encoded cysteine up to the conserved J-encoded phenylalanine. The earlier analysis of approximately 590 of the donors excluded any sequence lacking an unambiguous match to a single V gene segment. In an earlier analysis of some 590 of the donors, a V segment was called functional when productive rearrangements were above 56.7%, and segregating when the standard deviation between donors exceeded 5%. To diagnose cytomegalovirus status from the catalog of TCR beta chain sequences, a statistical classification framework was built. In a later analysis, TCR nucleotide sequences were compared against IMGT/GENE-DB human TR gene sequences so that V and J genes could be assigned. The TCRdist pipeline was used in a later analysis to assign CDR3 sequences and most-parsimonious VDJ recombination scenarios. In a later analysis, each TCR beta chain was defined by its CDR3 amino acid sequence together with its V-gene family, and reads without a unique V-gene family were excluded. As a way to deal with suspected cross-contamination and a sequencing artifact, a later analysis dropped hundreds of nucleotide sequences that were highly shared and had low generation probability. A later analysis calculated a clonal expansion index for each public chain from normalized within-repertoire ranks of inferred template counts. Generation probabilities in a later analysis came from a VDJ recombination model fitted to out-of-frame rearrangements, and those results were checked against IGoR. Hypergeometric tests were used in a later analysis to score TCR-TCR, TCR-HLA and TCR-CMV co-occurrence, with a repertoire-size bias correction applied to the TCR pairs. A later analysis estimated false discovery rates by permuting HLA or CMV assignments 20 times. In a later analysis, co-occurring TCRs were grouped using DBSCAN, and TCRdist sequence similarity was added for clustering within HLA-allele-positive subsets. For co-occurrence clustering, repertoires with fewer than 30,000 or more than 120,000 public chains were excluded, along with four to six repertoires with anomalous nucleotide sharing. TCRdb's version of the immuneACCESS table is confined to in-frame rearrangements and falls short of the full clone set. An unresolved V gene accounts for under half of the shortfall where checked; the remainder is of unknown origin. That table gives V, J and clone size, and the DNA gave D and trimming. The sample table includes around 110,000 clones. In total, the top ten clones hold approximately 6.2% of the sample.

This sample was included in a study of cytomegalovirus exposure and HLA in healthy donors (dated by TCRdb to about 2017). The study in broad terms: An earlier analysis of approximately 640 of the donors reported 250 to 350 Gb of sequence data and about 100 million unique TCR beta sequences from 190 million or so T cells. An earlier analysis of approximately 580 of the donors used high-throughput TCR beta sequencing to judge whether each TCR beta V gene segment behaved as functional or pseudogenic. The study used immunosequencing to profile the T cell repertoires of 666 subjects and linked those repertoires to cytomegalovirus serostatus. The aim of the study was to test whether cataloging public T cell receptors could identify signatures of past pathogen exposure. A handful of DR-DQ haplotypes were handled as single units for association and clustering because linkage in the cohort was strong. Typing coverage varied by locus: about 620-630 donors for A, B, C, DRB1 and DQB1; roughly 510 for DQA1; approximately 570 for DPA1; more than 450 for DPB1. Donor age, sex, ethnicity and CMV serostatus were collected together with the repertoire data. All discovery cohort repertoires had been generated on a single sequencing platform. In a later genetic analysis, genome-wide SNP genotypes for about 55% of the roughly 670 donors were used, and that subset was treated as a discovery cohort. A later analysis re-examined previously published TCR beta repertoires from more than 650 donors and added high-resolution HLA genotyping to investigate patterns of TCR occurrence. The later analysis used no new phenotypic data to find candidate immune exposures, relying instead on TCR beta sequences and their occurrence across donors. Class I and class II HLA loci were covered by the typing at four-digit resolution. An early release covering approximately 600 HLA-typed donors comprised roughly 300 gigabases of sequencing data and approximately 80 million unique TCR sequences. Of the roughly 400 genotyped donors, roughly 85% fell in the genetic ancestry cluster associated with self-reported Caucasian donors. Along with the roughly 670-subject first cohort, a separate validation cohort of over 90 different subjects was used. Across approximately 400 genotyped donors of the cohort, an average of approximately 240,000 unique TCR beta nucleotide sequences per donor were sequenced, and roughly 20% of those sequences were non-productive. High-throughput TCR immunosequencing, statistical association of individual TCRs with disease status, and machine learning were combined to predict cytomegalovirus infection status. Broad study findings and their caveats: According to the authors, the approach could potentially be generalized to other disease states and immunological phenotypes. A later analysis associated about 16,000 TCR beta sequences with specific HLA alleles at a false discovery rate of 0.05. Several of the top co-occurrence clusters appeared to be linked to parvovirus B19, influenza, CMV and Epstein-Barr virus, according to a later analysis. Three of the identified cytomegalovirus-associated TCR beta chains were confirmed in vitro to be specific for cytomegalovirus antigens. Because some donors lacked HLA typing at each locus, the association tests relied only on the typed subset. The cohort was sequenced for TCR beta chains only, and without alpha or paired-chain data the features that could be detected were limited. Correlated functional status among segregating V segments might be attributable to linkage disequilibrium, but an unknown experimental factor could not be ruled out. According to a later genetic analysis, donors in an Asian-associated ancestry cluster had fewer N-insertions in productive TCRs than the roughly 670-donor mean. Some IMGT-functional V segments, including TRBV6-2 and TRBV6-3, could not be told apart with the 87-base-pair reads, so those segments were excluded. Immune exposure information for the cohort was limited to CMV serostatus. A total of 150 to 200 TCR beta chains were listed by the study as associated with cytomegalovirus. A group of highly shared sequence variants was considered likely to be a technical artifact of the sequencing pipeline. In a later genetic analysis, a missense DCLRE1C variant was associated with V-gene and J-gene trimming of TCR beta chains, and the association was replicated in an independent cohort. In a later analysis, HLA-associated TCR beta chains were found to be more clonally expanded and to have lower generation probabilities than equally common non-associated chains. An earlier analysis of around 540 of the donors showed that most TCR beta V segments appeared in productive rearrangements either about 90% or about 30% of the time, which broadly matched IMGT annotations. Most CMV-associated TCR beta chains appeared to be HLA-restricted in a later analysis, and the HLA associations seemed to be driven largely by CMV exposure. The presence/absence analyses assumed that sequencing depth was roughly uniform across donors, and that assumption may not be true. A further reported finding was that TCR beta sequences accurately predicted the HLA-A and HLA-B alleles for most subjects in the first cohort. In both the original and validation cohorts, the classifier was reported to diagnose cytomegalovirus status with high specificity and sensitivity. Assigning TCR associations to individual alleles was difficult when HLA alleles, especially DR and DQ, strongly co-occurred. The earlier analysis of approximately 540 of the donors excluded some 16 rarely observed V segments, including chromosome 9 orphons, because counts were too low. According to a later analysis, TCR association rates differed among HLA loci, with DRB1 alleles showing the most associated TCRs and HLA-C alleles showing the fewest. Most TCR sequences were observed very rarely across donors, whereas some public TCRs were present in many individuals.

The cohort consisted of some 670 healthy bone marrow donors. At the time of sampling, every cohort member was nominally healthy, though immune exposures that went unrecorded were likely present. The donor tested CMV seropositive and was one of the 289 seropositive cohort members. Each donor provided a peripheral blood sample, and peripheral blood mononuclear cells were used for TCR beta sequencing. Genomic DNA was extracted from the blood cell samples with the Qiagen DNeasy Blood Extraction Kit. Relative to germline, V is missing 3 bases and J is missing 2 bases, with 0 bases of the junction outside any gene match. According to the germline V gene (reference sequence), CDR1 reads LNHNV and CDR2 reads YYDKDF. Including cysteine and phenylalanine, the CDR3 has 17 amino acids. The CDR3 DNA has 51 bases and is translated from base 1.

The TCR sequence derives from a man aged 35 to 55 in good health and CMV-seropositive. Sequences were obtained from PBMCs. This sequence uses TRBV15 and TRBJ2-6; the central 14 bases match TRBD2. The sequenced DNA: TGTGCCACCAGCAGGGGACTAGCGGGAGCTGGGGCCAACGTCCTGACTTTC. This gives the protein CATSRGLAGAGANVLTF.